A selection of T cell receptor beta chains follows, all from one sample in a study of shared clonotypes between healthy human individuals. Some clones are missing from TCRdb's copy, which holds only in-frame ones; the method was immunoSEQ multiplex PCR. The sample lists more than 400,000 clones, over 70% occurring once. Sample: PBMCs. The receptors were gathered from a middle-aged woman in good health. Some clones in this sample may be carry-over from other donors' samples. Each CDR3 is given with its conserved first and last residue. A D gene is named only where the DNA matches it firmly. Size is stated for part of the rows, as once, few or many counts, or as a class when the clone is expanded.

.	.	TRBV28	TRBJ1-4	CASSLTRGAEKLFF	TGTGCCAGCAGTTTAACCAGGGGTGCTGAAAAACTGTTTTTT
few	.	TRBV29-1	TRBJ2-2	CSVSTRGLNTGELFF	TGCAGCGTCTCGACTAGGGGGTTGAACACCGGGGAGCTGTTTTTT
.	.	TRBV7-8	TRBJ2-7	CASSLAGIWLEQYF	TGTGCCAGCAGCTTAGCAGGGATCTGGCTCGAGCAGTACTTC
.	TRBD1	TRBV6-1	TRBJ1-5	CASSTRQGPNQPQHF	TGTGCCAGCAGTACCCGACAGGGACCGAATCAGCCCCAGCATTTT
.	TRBD2	TRBV11-2	TRBJ2-1	CASSLGLANEQFF	TGTGCCAGCAGCCTCGGACTAGCGAATGAGCAGTTCTTC
.	.	TRBV5-8	TRBJ2-2	CASSFNRGDGDTGELFF	TGTGCCAGCAGCTTTAATCGCGGGGATGGGGACACCGGGGAGCTGTTTTTT
few	.	TRBV7-2	TRBJ2-7	CASSPGTPYEQYF	TGTGCCAGCAGCCCGGGGACGCCCTACGAGCAGTACTTC
.	TRBD1	TRBV28	TRBJ1-4	CASSFHGTATNEKLFF	TGTGCCAGCAGTTTTCATGGGACAGCAACTAATGAAAAACTGTTTTTT
once	.	TRBV11-2	TRBJ2-7	CASRPKSGAHYEQYF	TGTGCCAGCAGGCCGAAGTCGGGGGCCCACTACGAGCAGTACTTC
.	TRBD2	TRBV5-1	TRBJ2-7	CASSLDGTTYYEQYF	TGCGCCAGCAGCTTGGATGGGACTACCTACTACGAGCAGTACTTC
.	TRBD1	TRBV7-6	TRBJ1-2	CASSSNGDRPLTF	TGTGCCAGCAGCTCCAACGGGGACAGACCTCTCACCTTC
.	.	TRBV23-1	TRBJ2-7	CASSQPGPSSYEQYF	TGCGCCAGCAGTCAGCCGGGACCAAGCTCCTACGAGCAGTACTTC
.	.	TRBV5-1	TRBJ2-6	CASSLGLGAGANVLTF	TGCGCCAGCAGCTTGGGTTTAGGGGCTGGGGCCAACGTCCTGACTTTC
.	.	TRBV13	TRBJ2-2	CASSIGGTGELFF	TGTGCCAGCAGCATAGGGGGAACCGGGGAGCTGTTTTTT
.	.	TRBV7-2	TRBJ2-3	CASSLGLEFAYF	TGTGCCAGCAGCTTGGGACTCGAGTTCGCGTATTTT
many	TRBD2	TRBV7-9	TRBJ2-1	CASSFRTSGHNEQFF	TGTGCCAGCAGCTTTCGAACTAGCGGCCACAATGAGCAGTTCTTC
.	.	TRBV21-1	TRBJ2-7	CASNGLAGASIYERYF	TGTGCCAGCAACGGACTAGCGGGAGCCTCCATATACGAGCGGTACTTC
.	.	TRBV7-9	TRBJ2-1	CASSSLWATYNEQFF	TGTGCCAGCAGCTCACTCTGGGCTACTTACAATGAGCAGTTCTTC
.	.	TRBV18	TRBJ2-7	CASSKSGTGSYEQYF	TGTGCCAGCTCGAAGTCGGGGACGGGATCCTACGAGCAGTACTTC
.	TRBD1	TRBV29-1	TRBJ1-1	CSVGPTGGTEAFF	TGCAGCGTTGGTCCCACAGGGGGCACTGAAGCTTTCTTT
.	TRBD1	TRBV5-1	TRBJ2-1	CASSKGTGRVGLFINEQFF	TGCGCCAGCAGCAAAGGGACAGGACGCGTAGGGCTATTCATTAATGAGCAGTTCTTC
.	.	TRBV11-2	TRBJ1-1	CASSPEGGGDTEAFF	TGTGCCAGCAGCCCAGAGGGGGGGGGTGACACTGAAGCTTTCTTT
.	.	TRBV7-6	TRBJ1-3	CASSSLDSGNTIYF	TGTGCCAGCAGCTCCCTAGACTCTGGAAACACCATATATTTT
.	.	TRBV6-5	TRBJ1-1	CASSYGGEANTEAFF	TGTGCCAGCAGTTACGGAGGGGAGGCGAACACTGAAGCTTTCTTT
.	.	TRBV28	TRBJ2-3	CASSLVRGGTDTQYF	TGTGCCAGCAGTTTGGTCAGGGGAGGGACAGATACGCAGTATTTT
.	TRBD1	TRBV19	TRBJ2-7	CASSMMVRGQGVEQYF	TGTGCCAGTAGTATGATGGTGCGCGGACAGGGTGTCGAGCAGTACTTC
.	.	TRBV6-5	TRBJ1-2	CASSYSTSGYGYTF	TGTGCCAGCAGTTACTCGACGTCAGGCTATGGCTACACCTTC